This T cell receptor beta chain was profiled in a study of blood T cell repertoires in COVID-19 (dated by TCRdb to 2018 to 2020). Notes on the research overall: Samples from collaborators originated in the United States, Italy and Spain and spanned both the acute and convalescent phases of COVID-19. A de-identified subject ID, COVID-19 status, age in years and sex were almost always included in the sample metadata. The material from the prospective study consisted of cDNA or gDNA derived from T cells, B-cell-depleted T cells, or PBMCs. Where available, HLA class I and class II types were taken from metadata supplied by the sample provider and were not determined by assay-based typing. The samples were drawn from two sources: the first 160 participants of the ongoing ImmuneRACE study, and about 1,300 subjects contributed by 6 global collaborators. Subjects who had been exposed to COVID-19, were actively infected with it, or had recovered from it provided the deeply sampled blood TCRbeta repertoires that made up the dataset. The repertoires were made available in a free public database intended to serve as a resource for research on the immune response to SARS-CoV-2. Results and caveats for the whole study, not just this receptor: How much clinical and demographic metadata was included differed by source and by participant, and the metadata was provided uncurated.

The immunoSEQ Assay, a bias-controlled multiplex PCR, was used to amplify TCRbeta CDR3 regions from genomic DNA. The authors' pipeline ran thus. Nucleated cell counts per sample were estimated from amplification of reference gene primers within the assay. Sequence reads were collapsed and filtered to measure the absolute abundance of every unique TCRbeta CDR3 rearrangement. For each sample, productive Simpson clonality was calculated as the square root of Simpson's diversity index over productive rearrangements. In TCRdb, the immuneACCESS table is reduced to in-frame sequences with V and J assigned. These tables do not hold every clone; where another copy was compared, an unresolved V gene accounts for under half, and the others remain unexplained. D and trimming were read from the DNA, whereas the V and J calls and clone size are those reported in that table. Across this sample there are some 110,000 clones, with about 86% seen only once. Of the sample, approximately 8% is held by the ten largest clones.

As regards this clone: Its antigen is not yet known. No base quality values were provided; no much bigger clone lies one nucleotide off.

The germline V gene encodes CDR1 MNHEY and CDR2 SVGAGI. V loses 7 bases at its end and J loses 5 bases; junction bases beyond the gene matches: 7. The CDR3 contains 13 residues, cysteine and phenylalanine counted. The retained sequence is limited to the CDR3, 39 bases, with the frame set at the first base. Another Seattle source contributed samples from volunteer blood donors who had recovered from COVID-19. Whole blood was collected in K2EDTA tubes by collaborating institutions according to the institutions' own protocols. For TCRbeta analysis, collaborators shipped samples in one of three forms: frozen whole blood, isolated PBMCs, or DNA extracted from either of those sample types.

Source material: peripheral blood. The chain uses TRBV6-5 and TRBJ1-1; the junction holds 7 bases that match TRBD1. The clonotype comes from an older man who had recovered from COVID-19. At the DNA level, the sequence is TGTGCCAGCATCGACAGGGTGTATACTGAAGCTTTCTTT. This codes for CASIDRVYTEAFF.